These 30 T cell receptor beta chains came from one sample sequenced in a study of T cell responses to AZD1222 COVID-19 vaccine. Repertoires were generated with immunoSEQ multiplex PCR, while TCRdb's copy carries only in-frame clones and drops some. The sample includes about 130,000 clones, about 90% of them seen just once. The sequencing here drew on peripheral blood, taken on day 0 of AZD1222 vaccination. The receptors shown here come from an adult in good health.

The rearrangement uses TRBV20-1 and TRBJ2-7, with a tentative D call TRBD1 (6 bases). The V end lost 3 bases, the J end lost 5 bases, and 11 bases lay between the germline ends. Germline CDR1 reads DFQATT; CDR2 reads SNEGSKA (reference sequence). The CDR3 runs to 12 residues. The chain's CDR3 is CSASQQGHEQYF. Written as DNA, the CDR3 is TGCAGTGCTAGTCAACAGGGCCACGAGCAGTACTTC.

The J gene is TRBJ2-5, the V gene TRBV12-3 or TRBV12-4; D call uncertain. V was clipped by 2 bases and J by 4 bases, with 5 bases between them. This CDR3 is built from 12 residues. The CDR3 DNA follows: TGTGCCAGCAGTTTAAGTTTAGAGACCCAGTACTTC. Its translation is CASSLSLETQYF.

V is TRBV29-1 and J is TRBJ1-4; 10 bases are a match to TRBD1. CDR1 SQVTM and CDR2 ANQGSEA come from the germline V gene. The length of the CDR3 is 15 residues. J lost 0 bases, V lost 6 bases, and 4 bases had no gene match. The CDR3 sequence is CSVLGQGATNEKLFF. In DNA, the CDR3 is TGCAGCGTCCTCGGACAGGGGGCAACTAATGAAAAACTGTTTTTT.

This clone was seen just once. CDR3: CASSLPGQGSYEQYF. DNA of the CDR3: TGTGCCAGCAGCTTGCCCGGACAGGGTTCTTACGAGCAGTACTTC. V is TRBV5-4 and J is TRBJ2-7, with 8 positions matching TRBD1. CDR1 is SGHNT and CDR2 is YYREEE in the germline V gene (reference sequence). The CDR3 spans 15 residues. Trimming cost V 1 base and J 4 bases; bases outside gene matches: 7.

This sequence joins TRBV5-4 and TRBJ2-2; 10 bases are a match to TRBD2. J lost 7 bases, V lost 5 bases, and 14 bases had no gene match. From germline, CDR1 is SGHNT and CDR2 YYREEE (reference sequence). CDR3 length equals 17 residues. CDR3 bases: TGTGCCAGCAGTCCTGTAGGAGCGGGGGGGCTAAACGGGGAGCTGTTTTTT. This codes for CASSPVGAGGLNGELFF.

This chain links TRBV5-5 with TRBJ2-3, with D perhaps matching TRBD2 (6 bases). V was cut by 4 bases and J by 1 base, with 16 bases left in between. Germline V gene data show CDR1 as SGHKS and CDR2 as YYEKEE (reference sequence). CDR3 length equals 16 residues. CDR3 in amino acids: CASSPARRGGTDTQYF. CDR3 DNA: TGTGCCAGCAGCCCCGCGAGGAGGGGCGGCACAGATACGCAGTATTTT. The complete variable domain, with remaining parts taken from reference TRBV5-5 and TRBJ2-3, reads DAGVTQSPTHLIKTRGQQVTLRCSPISGHKSVSWYQQVLGQGPQFIFQYYEKEERGRGNFPDRFSARQFPNYSSELNVNALLLGDSALYLCASSPARRGGTDTQYFGPGTRLTVL.

The V gene is TRBV28, the J gene TRBJ1-5; D ambiguous. CDR1 is MDHEN, CDR2 SYDVKM, per germline. This CDR3 spans 10 amino acids. The V and J ends lost 7 bases and 6 bases respectively, with 4 bases between them. The CDR3 here is CASISQPQHF. The CDR3 nucleotides are TGTGCCAGCATTAGTCAGCCCCAGCATTTT.

The gene calls are TRBV4-2 and TRBJ2-5; a possible D gene is TRBD2 (5 bases). This CDR3 contains 16 residues. From germline, CDR1 is LGHNA and CDR2 YNFKEQ. V lost 1 base to trimming and J lost 2 bases, with 14 bases between them. CDR3 protein: CASSQGPSGRQETQYF. Written as DNA, the CDR3 is TGTGCCAGCAGCCAAGGTCCGAGCGGCAGACAAGAGACCCAGTACTTC.

The CDR3 region has the DNA TGCGCCAGCAGCCCGACGGTAGGGTCCGAGCAGTACTTC. Amino acids: CASSPTVGSEQYF. This chain joins TRBV4-3 and TRBJ2-7; no clear D gene. Germline V gene sequence: CDR1 LGHNA, CDR2 YSLEER. This CDR3 spans 13 amino acids. Deletions cut 4 bases from V and 6 bases from J, with 13 bases between.

The chain is built from TRBV19 and TRBJ2-7, with D unresolved. The germline CDR1 and CDR2 sequences are LNHDA and SQIVND (reference sequence). The germline V and J ends were trimmed by 4 bases and 3 bases, with 13 bases remaining between them. The CDR3 extends over 14 amino acids. In DNA form, the CDR3 reads TGTGCCAGTAGTAGAAGGCAGGCAGACTACGAGCAGTACTTC. The encoded protein is CASSRRQADYEQYF. Variable domain in full (rest from reference TRBV19 and TRBJ2-7): DGGITQSPKYLFRKEGQNVTLSCEQNLNHDAMYWYRQDPGQGLRLIYYSQIVNDFQKGDIAEGYSVSREKKESFPLTVTSAQKNPTAFYLCASSRRQADYEQYFGPGTRLTVT.

The chain combines TRBV5-1 with TRBJ1-1; unclear D gene. Trimming left V 1 base short and J 3 bases short, with 7 bases between. This CDR3 region has 13 residues. Germline-derived CDR1 and CDR2 are SGHRS and YFSETQ. CDR3 region: CASSLSGDTEAFF. The CDR3 nucleotides are TGCGCCAGCAGCTTGAGTGGAGACACTGAAGCTTTCTTT.

This clone was observed a single time. V usage is TRBV29-1 and J usage is TRBJ2-1; no clear D gene. V lost 1 base and J 9 bases, leaving 13 bases between the germline ends. The germline CDR1 and CDR2 sequences are SQVTM and ANQGSEA. This CDR3 has 13 amino acids. CDR3 nucleotide sequence: TGCAGCGTTGAAGGATCAGGTAGCAGTGAGCAGTTCTTC. Translated: CSVEGSGSSEQFF.

This chain connects TRBV7-9 to TRBJ2-4; D possibly corresponds to TRBD2 (5 bases). Trimming took 5 bases from V and 1 from J, leaving 18 bases between them. Germline CDR1 reads SEHNR; CDR2 reads FQNEAQ (reference sequence). The CDR3 runs to 17 residues. The CDR3, as DNA: TGTGCCAGCAGCCTCCGGACTCAACCGGGGGCCAAAAACATTCAGTACTTC. Protein: CASSLRTQPGAKNIQYF.

Only a few counts were recorded for this clone. The genes are TRBV28 and TRBJ1-5; a weak D match, TRBD1 (5 bases). Germline V gene sequence: CDR1 MDHEN, CDR2 SYDVKM. The CDR3 is 14 amino acids. V gave up 1 base and J gave up 5 bases, with 9 bases separating them. CDR3 residues: CASSLSGEHQPQHF. CDR3 DNA: TGTGCCAGCAGTTTATCGGGGGAACATCAGCCCCAGCATTTT. The full variable domain, its missing parts supplied by reference TRBV28 and TRBJ1-5, is DVKVTQSSRYLVKRTGEKVFLECVQDMDHENMFWYRQDPGLGLRLIYFSYDVKMKEKGDIPEGYSVSREKKERFSLILESASTNQTSMYLCASSLSGEHQPQHFGDGTRLSIL.

The genes are TRBV6-1 and TRBJ2-7; 9 nucleotides match TRBD2. V was pared by 3 bases and J by 0 bases, with 0 bases of the junction left unmatched. In germline, CDR1 is MNHNS, CDR2 SASEGT. The CDR3 has 14 amino acids. CDR3: CASSEGLASYEQYF. The CDR3 nucleotides read TGTGCCAGCAGTGAGGGACTAGCCTCCTACGAGCAGTACTTC.

The rearrangement links TRBV27 to TRBJ2-7; 10 nucleotides align to TRBD2. Unmatched junction bases numbered 8, after V lost 6 bases and J lost 6 bases. Germline-derived CDR1 and CDR2 are MNHEY and SMNVEV (reference sequence). This CDR3 contains 14 residues. The CDR3: CASSASGRASEQYF. DNA of the CDR3: TGTGCCAGCAGCGCCAGCGGGAGGGCCTCCGAGCAGTACTTC.

CDR3 amino acids: CASSLGSGGGVVGELFF. CDR3 DNA: TGTGCCAGCAGCTTGGGTAGCGGGGGAGGCGTGGTCGGGGAGCTGTTTTTT. V usage is TRBV5-4 and J usage is TRBJ2-2; 9 bases map to TRBD2. The J segment lost 7 bases and the V segment lost 0 bases, leaving 10 bases of the junction unmatched. CDR3 size: 17 residues. In germline, CDR1 is SGHNT, CDR2 YYREEE (reference sequence).

The V and J genes are TRBV10-3 and TRBJ1-5, with 12 bases identical to TRBD1. The CDR3 totals 17 residues. The junction had 11 bases not matched to a gene; V was cut back by 9 bases and J by 2 bases. Germline CDR1 is ENHRY and CDR2 is SYGVKD. CDR3 protein: CAISPGQGARRNQPQHF. The CDR3 DNA follows: TGTGCCATTTCACCGGGACAGGGGGCGCGTCGCAATCAGCCCCAGCATTTT.

DNA of the CDR3: TGTGCCAGCACCAACGGCCGCGGCTATGGCTACACCTTC. It encodes CASTNGRGYGYTF. The V gene is TRBV7-2, the J gene TRBJ1-2; D gene unclear. The CDR3 extends over 13 amino acids. The V gene lost 7 bases and the J gene lost 4 bases, with 13 bases spanning the gap. Germline V gene lookup returns CDR1 SGHTA and CDR2 FQGNSA.

This clone was observed a single time. V and J are TRBV19 and TRBJ2-1; possible D gene TRBD1, 6 bases. Germline CDR1 LNHDA, CDR2 SQIVND (reference sequence). The CDR3 is 15 residues long. Trimming stripped 3 bases from V and 2 bases from J, with 11 bases between. CDR3 nucleotide sequence: TGTGCCAGTAGTATCGGACAGTTTCCCTACAATGAGCAGTTCTTC. Amino acid sequence: CASSIGQFPYNEQFF.

This rearrangement joins TRBV6-5 to TRBJ2-5, with TRBD2 as a possible D gene (5 bases). CDR3 length: 14 residues. Germline CDR1 reads MNHEY; CDR2 reads SVGAGI. V was cut by 8 bases and J by 3 bases, with 16 bases left in between. The CDR3 loop reads CASASRRAEETQYF. CDR3 bases: TGTGCCAGCGCCTCGCGGCGGGCGGAAGAGACCCAGTACTTC.

The chain employs TRBV6-5 and TRBJ1-1; D perhaps matches TRBD1 (6 bases). Per germline, CDR1 MNHEY and CDR2 SVGAGI. This CDR3 is 13 amino acids long. The V end lost 6 bases, the J end lost 6 bases, and 14 bases lay between the germline ends. The CDR3 DNA is TGTGCCAGCAGCCTATCCAGGGGCTCTGAAGCTTTCTTT. Its protein is CASSLSRGSEAFF.

The chain uses TRBV5-5 and TRBJ1-2; D not resolved. The CDR3 contains 14 residues. V dropped 7 bases and J dropped 5 bases, with 18 bases sitting between them. Per the germline V gene, CDR1 is SGHKS and CDR2 is YYEKEE (reference sequence). CDR3 nucleotides: TGTGCCAGCGTGGTCGGTGTTCAACCTTATGGCTACACCTTC. Protein: CASVVGVQPYGYTF.

CDR3 coding DNA: TGCGCCAGCAGTCAATCTAGCGGGAGGAAAAGATCCTACGAGCAGTACTTC. It specifies CASSQSSGRKRSYEQYF. The V gene is TRBV23-1, the J gene TRBJ2-7; TRBD2 matches 10 bases. Being an ORF, TRBV23-1 has a function that is uncertain. This CDR3 is 17 amino acids long. J gave up 1 base and V 0 bases, and 6 bases lay outside the gene matches.

The J gene is TRBJ1-2, the V gene TRBV5-8, with TRBD1 identical over 8 bases. Looked up from germline, CDR1 is SGHTS and CDR2 is YDEGEE. Trimming at V came to 0 bases and at J to 2 bases, leaving 3 bases not matched to a gene. The CDR3 extends over 15 amino acids. CDR3 coding DNA: TGTGCCAGCAGCTTGGGGACAGGGATCAACTATGGCTACACCTTC. It specifies CASSLGTGINYGYTF.

V is TRBV7-9 and J is TRBJ1-2, with D unresolved. The V end was cut by 1 base, the J end by 7 bases, with 4 bases between. CDR1 is SEHNR and CDR2 is FQNEAQ in the germline V gene (reference sequence). This CDR3 is 11 amino acids long. The CDR3 loop is CASSLDRGYTF. The CDR3 DNA is TGTGCCAGCAGCTTAGATCGTGGCTACACCTTC.

This chain links TRBV5-5 with TRBJ2-7; a possible D gene is TRBD2 (6 bases). The germline V gene has CDR1 SGHKS and CDR2 YYEKEE (reference sequence). Trimming stripped 0 bases from V and 3 bases from J, with 7 bases between. CDR3 size: 13 residues. The CDR3 sequence is CASSLGGIYEQYF. CDR3 coding DNA: TGTGCCAGCAGCTTGGGCGGGATCTACGAGCAGTACTTC.

The chain joins TRBV7-2 to TRBJ2-7; D is possibly TRBD1 (5 bases). This CDR3 has 16 residues. The germline gives CDR1 SGHTA, CDR2 FQGNSA. Trimming stripped 0 bases from V and 2 bases from J, with 14 bases between. The CDR3 spells CASSLAAREYPYEQYF. The CDR3 DNA reads as TGTGCCAGCAGCTTAGCAGCCAGGGAATATCCCTACGAGCAGTACTTC.

V and J are TRBV24-1 and TRBJ1-1; 7 bases line up with TRBD1. The germline gives CDR1 KGHDR, CDR2 SFDVKD. The V segment lost 5 bases and the J segment 0 bases; nucleotides outside the gene matches: 5. This CDR3 comprises 15 residues. The DNA for the CDR3 is TGTGCCACCAGTGGCCCGGGACAGATGAACACTGAAGCTTTCTTT. It yields the protein CATSGPGQMNTEAFF.

V usage is TRBV7-8 and J usage is TRBJ1-4; no reliable D call. The CDR3 length is 15 residues. Germline assignment: CDR1 SGHVS and CDR2 FQNEAQ. The V end lost 1 base, the J end lost 5 bases, and 11 bases lay between the germline ends. CDR3 sequence: CASSLVWGKNEKLFF. The CDR3 nucleotides are TGTGCCAGCAGCTTAGTCTGGGGTAAAAATGAAAAACTGTTTTTT.